A single sample is the source of the 20 T cell receptor beta chains below, sequenced in a study of blood T cell repertoires in COVID-19 (dated by TCRdb to the early 2020s). Receptor amplification or capture employed the immunoSEQ multiplex PCR assay. TCRdb stores this immuneACCESS table with in-frame sequences only. Part of the clones is absent; in the studies checked, under half of the shortfall reflects unresolved V genes, and no reason is known for the rest. The sample contains more than 45,000 clones, under 80% of them found a single time. The ten largest account for roughly 5% of the sample. Sequenced: peripheral blood. These receptors all come from a human donor in a cohort sampled during active COVID-19.

The chain combines TRBV4-1 with TRBJ2-7, with 7 positions matching TRBD1. Germline CDR1 reads MGHRA; CDR2 reads YSYEKL. V lost 4 bases and J lost 0; bases outside the gene matches: 9. The CDR3 extends over 16 amino acids. This chain's CDR3 is CASSRGTGAGSYEQYF. As DNA, the CDR3 is TGCGCCAGCAGCCGGGGCACAGGGGCCGGCTCCTACGAGCAGTACTTC.

A single count supports this clone. The gene calls are TRBV27 and TRBJ2-7; the D is unclear. The germline gives CDR1 MNHEY, CDR2 SMNVEV (reference sequence). The CDR3 covers 14 residues. V was clipped by 3 bases and J by 0 bases, with 9 bases between them. The CDR3 loop is CASSFGGNSYEQYF. The CDR3 DNA sequence: TGTGCCAGCAGTTTCGGCGGCAACTCCTACGAGCAGTACTTC.

This clone has a handful of counts. The chain has TRBV4-1 and TRBJ2-4; the match to TRBD1 covers 9 bases. Germline V gene data show CDR1 as MGHRA and CDR2 as YSYEKL. Losses at the gene ends were 5 bases for V and 1 base for J; bases not matched to a gene: 3. This CDR3 region has 15 residues. The CDR3 sequence is CASSYGQGAKNIQYF. In nucleotides, the CDR3 is TGCGCCAGCAGCTACGGACAGGGGGCCAAAAACATTCAGTACTTC.

V gene TRBV18 combines with J gene TRBJ2-5; 8 bases line up with TRBD1. The CDR3 has 14 residues. In germline, CDR1 is KGHSH, CDR2 LQKENI. J gave up 4 bases and V 4 bases, and 5 bases lay outside the gene matches. CDR3 protein: CASSLSTGGETQYF. The CDR3 DNA reads TGTGCCAGCTCACTATCTACAGGGGGAGAGACCCAGTACTTC.

The V and J genes are TRBV6-2 or TRBV6-3 and TRBJ1-1; the match to TRBD1 covers 9 bases. Germline lookup yields CDR1 MNHEY and CDR2 SVGEGT. V gave up 2 bases and J gave up 5 bases; unmatched junction bases: 9. This CDR3 spans 16 amino acids. CDR3 sequence (DNA): TGTGCCAGCAGTTACCCACAGGGGGCGCCGGGAACTGAAGCTTTCTTT. The encoded protein is CASSYPQGAPGTEAFF.

With regard to this clone: A read error may produce the germline difference seen at one junction end. The chain is built from TRBV30 and TRBJ1-2; 8 positions match TRBD1. The CDR3 loop spans 9 amino acids. CDR1 and CDR2 (germline): GTSNPN, SVGIG (reference sequence). The CDR3 protein is CAWRTGDNF. DNA of the CDR3: TGTGCCTGGAGGACAGGGGATAACTTC.

This clone appeared a single time. The V gene is TRBV4-1, the J gene TRBJ1-2; unclear D gene. V was pared by 4 bases and J by 3 bases, with 15 bases between. The CDR3 loop spans 15 amino acids. CDR1 and CDR2 from the germline V gene are MGHRA and YSYEKL. The CDR3 nucleotides read TGCGCCAGCAGCCCGAACGCCCGGGGTCACTATGGCTACACCTTC. Protein sequence: CASSPNARGHYGYTF.

The chain links TRBV2 to TRBJ2-5, with 10 bases lining up with TRBD2. The V segment lost 6 bases and the J segment 5 bases; nucleotides outside the gene matches: 9. The CDR3 has 15 residues. Germline assignment: CDR1 SNHLY and CDR2 FYNNEI. The CDR3 DNA follows: TGTGCCAGCAGAGACGCTCTAGCGGGGGTTGAGACCCAGTACTTC. Protein: CASRDALAGVETQYF.

The gene calls are TRBV2 and TRBJ1-5, with a weak D call TRBD1 (5 bases). The germline V gene has CDR1 SNHLY and CDR2 FYNNEI. This CDR3 is built from 15 residues. V lost 6 bases to trimming and J lost 2 bases, with 14 bases between them. CDR3 residues: CASRAGIVGNQPQHF. In DNA form, the CDR3 reads TGTGCCAGCAGGGCAGGGATTGTGGGCAATCAGCCCCAGCATTTT.

The J gene is TRBJ1-2, the V gene TRBV5-1; maybe TRBD1 (6 bases). The CDR3 runs 13 residues. Germline CDR1 reads SGHRS; CDR2 reads YFSETQ. V gave up 4 bases and J gave up 2 bases, with 9 bases separating them. The DNA of the CDR3 is TGCGCCAGCAGCACGGGGACAAACTATGGCTACACCTTC. Translated: CASSTGTNYGYTF.

V usage is TRBV24-1 and J usage is TRBJ1-5; 7 bases map to TRBD1. The CDR3 runs 13 residues. V trimming: 9 bases; J trimming: 4 bases; junction bases outside the gene matches: 5. Germline V gene data show CDR1 as KGHDR and CDR2 as SFDVKD. The CDR3 here is CATSAGGNQPQHF. The CDR3 DNA follows: TGTGCCACCTCAGCAGGGGGGAATCAGCCCCAGCATTTT.

The chain couples TRBV4-3 to TRBJ2-1, with TRBD2 as a possible D gene (6 bases). CDR1 is LGHNA, CDR2 YSLEER, per germline. The CDR3 runs to 15 residues. V shed 3 bases and J shed 4 bases, with 13 bases lying between them. As DNA, the CDR3 is TGCGCCAGCAGCCAGCACGGGACTCCATACAATGAGCAGTTCTTC. Its translation is CASSQHGTPYNEQFF.

The chain recombines TRBV6-2 or TRBV6-3 with TRBJ2-7, with 8 bases that match TRBD1. Trimming removed 0 bases from V and 3 bases from J; junction bases left unmatched: 10. This CDR3 region has 17 residues. CDR1 MNHEY and CDR2 SVGEGT come from the germline V gene. The CDR3 sequence: CASSYSRDRGPLYEQYF. The DNA of the CDR3 is TGTGCCAGCAGTTACTCCCGAGACAGGGGACCCCTCTACGAGCAGTACTTC.

The gene calls are TRBV11-1 and TRBJ2-7; 7 nucleotides agree with TRBD1. CDR3 length equals 14 residues. Germline-derived CDR1 and CDR2 are SGHAT and FQDESV (reference sequence). V dropped 5 bases and J dropped 3; count of bases not matched to a gene: 7. The CDR3 here is CASSAYRDSYEQYF. The CDR3 DNA is TGTGCCAGCAGCGCCTACCGGGACAGCTACGAGCAGTACTTC.

This clone was seen once. V usage is TRBV9 and J usage is TRBJ2-7, with 8 bases matching TRBD2. Germline CDR1 SGDLS, CDR2 YYNGEE. Trimming took 2 bases from V and 1 from J; bases not matched to a gene: 5. CDR3 size: 15 residues. The CDR3 loop is CASSVEGTRSYEQYF. The CDR3 nucleotides read TGTGCCAGCAGCGTGGAGGGGACTAGATCCTACGAGCAGTACTTC.

The chain uses TRBV18 and TRBJ2-2; the match to TRBD1 covers 8 bases. After removal of 5 bases from V and 7 bases from J, the junction contained 18 bases not matched to a gene. Per the germline V gene, CDR1 is KGHSH and CDR2 is LQKENI. This CDR3 has 18 residues. The CDR3 is CASSNRDRRFKIIGELFF. The CDR3 region has the DNA TGTGCCAGCTCAAACCGGGACAGGAGGTTTAAAATCATCGGGGAGCTGTTTTTT. The full variable domain, with the rest looked up from reference TRBV18 and TRBJ2-2, is NAGVMQNPRHLVRRRGQEARLRCSPMKGHSHVYWYRQLPEEGLKFMVYLQKENIIDESGMPKERFSAEFPKEGPSILRIQQVVRGDSAAYFCASSNRDRRFKIIGELFFGEGSRLTVL.

The chain links TRBV6-1 to TRBJ1-1, with 7 bases lining up with TRBD1. The germline CDR1 and CDR2 sequences are MNHNS and SASEGT. This CDR3 region has 15 residues. J lost 4 bases, V lost 2 bases, and 7 bases had no gene match. In nucleotides, the CDR3 is TGTGCCAGCAGTGAAACCCCGACAGGGTCCACTGAAGCTTTCTTT. Its translation: CASSETPTGSTEAFF.

This chain connects TRBV5-1 to TRBJ1-2; TRBD1 aligns across 7 bases. This CDR3 is 14 amino acids long. Germline V gives CDR1 SGHRS, CDR2 YFSETQ. V lost 5 bases to trimming and J lost 7 bases; unmatched junction nucleotides: 11. CDR3 DNA sequence: TGCGCCAGCAGACCAGGGGGACGAAGTGGTGGCTACACCTTC. This encodes CASRPGGRSGGYTF.

The chain employs TRBV4-1 and TRBJ2-7; no firm D call. Trimming cost V 2 bases and J 4 bases, with 9 bases left between them. There are 13 residues in the CDR3. Germline lookup yields CDR1 MGHRA and CDR2 YSYEKL. The CDR3 DNA reads TGCGCCAGCAGCCAATCCCCTAGGTACGAGCAGTACTTC. Translating it yields CASSQSPRYEQYF.

The V gene is TRBV27, the J gene TRBJ1-1; D is possibly TRBD1 (6 bases). Trimming removed 2 bases from V and 0 bases from J, with 10 bases in between. Looked up from germline, CDR1 is MNHEY and CDR2 is SMNVEV (reference sequence). This CDR3 has 15 amino acids. CDR3 protein: CASSLKRGMNTEAFF. The CDR3, as DNA: TGTGCCAGCAGTTTAAAAAGGGGGATGAACACTGAAGCTTTCTTT.